This T cell receptor (beta chain) was captured by sequencing in a study of CD8 T cells in ankylosing spondylitis. General observations from the study: Certain motif variants had earlier appeared in reactive arthritis synovial fluid and blood. Clones linked to disease were reported to show significant enrichment in matched ankylosing spondylitis synovial fluid. Blood from ankylosing spondylitis patients appeared to carry a characteristic roughly 8-variant TCR beta motif.

One entry per CDR3 protein results from TCRdb running MiXCR on the 5' RACE reads. The data hold 390,000 or so distinct CDR3 sequences, with approximately 20% observed a single time. A few counts support this clonotype. Its antigen is unknown. Germline-derived CDR1 and CDR2 are SGDLS and YYNGEE. The CDR3 is 13 residues long. V lost 0 bases and J lost 7; bases outside the gene matches: 0. The chain recombines TRBV9 with TRBJ2-4; 8 bases are shared with TRBD1. The receptor was isolated from a male donor with ankylosing spondylitis. The sample was blood, either unsorted or a sorted T cell fraction (not recorded which). The CDR3, as DNA: TGTGCCAGCAGCGTAGGGACAGGGAACATTCAGTACTTC. This sequence encodes CASSVGTGNIQYF.